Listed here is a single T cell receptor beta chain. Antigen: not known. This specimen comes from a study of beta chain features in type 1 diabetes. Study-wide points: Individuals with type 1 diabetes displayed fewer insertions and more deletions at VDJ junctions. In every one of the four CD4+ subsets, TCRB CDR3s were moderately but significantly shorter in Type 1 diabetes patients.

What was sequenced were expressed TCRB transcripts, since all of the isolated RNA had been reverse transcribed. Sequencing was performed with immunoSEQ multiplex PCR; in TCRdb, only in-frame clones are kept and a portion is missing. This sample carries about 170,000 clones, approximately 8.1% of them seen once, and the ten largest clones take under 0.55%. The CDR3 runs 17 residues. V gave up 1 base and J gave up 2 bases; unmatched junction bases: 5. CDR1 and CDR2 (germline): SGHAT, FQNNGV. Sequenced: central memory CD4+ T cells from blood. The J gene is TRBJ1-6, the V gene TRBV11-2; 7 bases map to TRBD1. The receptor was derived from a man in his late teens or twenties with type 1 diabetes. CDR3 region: CASSLGSTGPYNSPLHF. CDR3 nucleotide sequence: TGTGCCAGCAGCTTAGGGTCGACAGGGCCCTATAATTCACCCCTCCACTTT.